The rows below give T cell receptor beta chains drawn from one sample of a study of blood T cell repertoires in COVID-19. This table comes from immunoSEQ multiplex PCR, and its TCRdb copy is limited to in-frame clones, with some not included. The sample carries 150,000 or so clones, roughly nine tenths recorded once. Sequencing was performed on peripheral blood. These TCRs come from a man aged 18 to 29 with COVID-19, enrolled during active disease. Each CDR3 is given with its conserved first and last residue. A D gene is named only where the DNA matches it firmly. Size is omitted from some rows. Given values are once, few, many or a class for expanded clones.

>TRBD2|TRBV11-2|TRBJ2-1|NA
TGTGCCAGCAGCCCCCCGGGGCTAGCGGTCAATGAGCAGTTCTTC
CASSPPGLAVNEQFF
>TRBD2|TRBV28|TRBJ2-1|NA
TGTGCCAGCAGAGAGAGACTAGCGGGCTACAATGAGCAGTTCTTC
CASRERLAGYNEQFF
>NA|TRBV7-2|TRBJ2-7|NA
TGTGCCAGCAGCCCCCTTTTTGACGAGCAGTACTTC
CASSPLFDEQYF
>TRBD1|TRBV11-2|TRBJ1-5|NA
TGTGCCAGCAGCCGGACAGGGGGCGCGTATCAGCCCCAGCATTTT
CASSRTGGAYQPQHF
>TRBD2|TRBV5-1|TRBJ2-2|NA
TGCGCCAGCAGTCTAGCGGGAGCCCACGGGGAGCTGTTTTTT
CASSLAGAHGELFF
>NA|TRBV7-2|TRBJ1-2|NA
TGTGCCAGCAGCTTCACACAGGGTCATGGCTACACCTTC
CASSFTQGHGYTF
>NA|TRBV28|TRBJ2-5|NA
TGTGCCAGCAGGACTAGGTCGCAGGAGACCCAGTACTTC
CASRTRSQETQYF
>TRBD1|TRBV30|TRBJ1-5|NA
TGTGCCTGGCAGAGACAGGGATCGCGTCAGCCCCAGCATTTT
CAWQRQGSRQPQHF
>NA|TRBV6-2/TRBV6-3|TRBJ1-1|NA
TGTGCCAGCAGTTACCAGGGGAGATGGGCTGAAGCTTTCTTT
CASSYQGRWAEAFF
>NA|TRBV12-3/TRBV12-4|TRBJ1-5|few
TGTGCCAGCACCAGAGGGCACAATCAGCCCCAGCATTTT
CASTRGHNQPQHF
>TRBD2|TRBV19|TRBJ2-2|NA
TGTGCCAGTAGCCCTCTAGCGGGAGGTGGCACCGGGGAGCTGTTTTTT
CASSPLAGGGTGELFF
>TRBD2|TRBV9|TRBJ2-7|NA
TGTGCCAGCAGCGTAGGCCTAGCGGGAGACGAGCAGTACTTC
CASSVGLAGDEQYF
>NA|TRBV6-4|TRBJ2-2|NA
TGTGCCAGCAGTGGACTAGTGGGCGGGGAGCTGTTTTTT
CASSGLVGGELFF
>TRBD2|TRBV9|TRBJ2-2|NA
TGTGCCACCGCGGGGGGGGACACCGGGGAGCTGTTTTTT
CATAGGDTGELFF
>TRBD2|TRBV10-1|TRBJ2-7|NA
TGCGCCAGCAGTGAGTCGAAACTAGCGGGACTCCTTCCCTCGCGCGAGCAGTACTTC
CASSESKLAGLLPSREQYF
>NA|TRBV9|TRBJ2-5|NA
TGTGCCAGCAGCGTAGAACAGGGTTTCCAAGAGACCCAGTACTTC
CASSVEQGFQETQYF